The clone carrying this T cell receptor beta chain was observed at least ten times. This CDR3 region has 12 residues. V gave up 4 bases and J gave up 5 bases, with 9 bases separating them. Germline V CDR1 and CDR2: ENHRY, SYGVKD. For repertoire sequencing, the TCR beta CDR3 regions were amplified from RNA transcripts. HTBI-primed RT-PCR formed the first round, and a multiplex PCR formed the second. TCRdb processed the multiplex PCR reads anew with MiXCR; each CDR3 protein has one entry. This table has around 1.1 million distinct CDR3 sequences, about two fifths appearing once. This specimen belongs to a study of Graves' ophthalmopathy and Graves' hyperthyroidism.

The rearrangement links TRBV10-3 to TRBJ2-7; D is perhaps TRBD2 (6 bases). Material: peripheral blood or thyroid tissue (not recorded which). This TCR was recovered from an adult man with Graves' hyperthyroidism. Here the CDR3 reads CAISVGTHEQYF. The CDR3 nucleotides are TGTGCCATCAGTGTAGGGACTCACGAGCAGTACTTC.